The present TCR beta chain was sequenced within a study of CD8 T cells in ankylosing spondylitis. Points from the study as a whole: There was a TCR beta motif, made of several highly homologous variants, that appeared characteristic of ankylosing spondylitis blood.

As regards this clonotype: Its antigen is not known.

CDR3 length: 16 amino acids. With V trimmed by 1 base and J by 4 bases, 7 bases remained unmatched. In germline, CDR1 is SGHTA, CDR2 FQGNSA. Quantitative 5'-RACE with molecular barcodes produced the TCR beta libraries. TCRdb called the 5' RACE reads again in MiXCR, with one record for every CDR3 protein. The profile shows some 700,000 distinct CDR3 sequences, roughly 20% of them singletons. Sequencing was performed on blood, either unsorted or a sorted T cell fraction (not recorded which). The TCR was taken from a male donor with ankylosing spondylitis. The genes are TRBV7-2 and TRBJ2-1; 7 bases fit TRBD2. In DNA form, the CDR3 reads TGTGCCAGCAGCTTAGTGCCGCGGGAGCCTTACAATGAGCAGTTCTTC. Its translation: CASSLVPREPYNEQFF.